This T cell receptor (beta chain) was identified during a study of post-analysis software for immune sequencing data. Overall study context: In terms of disease course, relapsing-remitting, secondary progressive and progressive-relapsing multiple sclerosis were included. Study-wide findings and caveats: Strong co-clustering by F measure linked samples that shared a preparation batch. The five TRBV segments detected at higher frequency in patients than in controls included TRBV5-6, TRBV5-1 and TRBV20-1. Controls had significantly higher normalized Chao1 diversity than multiple sclerosis patients.

About this clonotype itself: Its antigen is not identified.

TCR beta cDNA libraries had unique molecular identifiers. TCRdb redid the calling of the PCR reads with MiXCR, one entry per CDR3 protein. The sample includes about 820,000 distinct CDR3 sequences, about 53% of them seen just once. V shed 3 bases, J shed 5 bases, and the junction held 4 bases outside the gene matches. From germline, CDR1 is SGHTA and CDR2 FQGNSA. The CDR3 contains 15 residues. Sequencing was performed on blood. The J gene is TRBJ2-3, the V gene TRBV7-2, with 11 bases fitting TRBD2. The clonotype was recovered from a girl aged 5 to 17 with multiple sclerosis. CDR3 sequence (DNA): TGTGCCAGCAGCTTTCTAGCGGGGGGAGGAGATACGCAGTATTTT. Translating it yields CASSFLAGGGDTQYF.